These 10 T cell receptor beta chains share one sample of origin, sequenced in a study of cytomegalovirus exposure and HLA in healthy donors. PCR employed 60 Vbeta and 13 Jbeta primers. The table came from immunoSEQ multiplex PCR; TCRdb's copy has only in-frame clones and leaves some out. This table has some 130,000 clones, about 84% appearing once. The sequenced sample consisted of PBMCs. All receptors come from a boy aged 5-17 years in good health and CMV-seronegative.

The rearrangement links TRBV7-9 to TRBJ1-2; D possibly corresponds to TRBD1 (5 bases). V was clipped by 4 bases and J by 4 bases, with 16 bases between them. The CDR3 spans 15 residues. CDR1 and CDR2 from the germline V gene are SEHNR and FQNEAQ (reference sequence). Here the CDR3 DNA reads TGTGCCAGCAGCTCGGGACTTGATTTTAGCTATGGCTACACCTTC. It yields the protein CASSSGLDFSYGYTF.

The V call is TRBV28, the J call TRBJ2-1; possibly TRBD2 for D (5 bases). Looked up from germline, CDR1 is MDHEN and CDR2 is SYDVKM. There are 16 residues in the CDR3. V was clipped by 5 bases and J by 4 bases, with 18 bases between them. The CDR3 protein is CASSPIGLGIYNEQFF. The CDR3 DNA is TGTGCCAGCAGTCCCATTGGACTGGGCATTTACAATGAGCAGTTCTTC. Complete variable domain (other parts from reference TRBV28 and TRBJ2-1): DVKVTQSSRYLVKRTGEKVFLECVQDMDHENMFWYRQDPGLGLRLIYFSYDVKMKEKGDIPEGYSVSREKKERFSLILESASTNQTSMYLCASSPIGLGIYNEQFFGPGTRLTVL.

This clone was seen a single time. This chain connects TRBV6-5 to TRBJ1-1; D is ambiguous. The CDR3 runs 14 residues. Germline loops: CDR1 MNHEY, CDR2 SVGAGI. V shed 8 bases and J shed 0 bases, with 13 bases lying between them. CDR3 residues: CASHAEQLNTEAFF. The CDR3 DNA follows: TGTGCCAGCCATGCCGAACAGCTGAACACTGAAGCTTTCTTT.

CDR3: CATSVGTGANTEAFF. The CDR3 region has the DNA TGTGCCACCAGCGTAGGGACAGGGGCGAACACTGAAGCTTTCTTT. V usage is TRBV15 and J usage is TRBJ1-1; 10 positions match TRBD1. This CDR3 has 15 amino acids. Germline CDR1 LNHNV, CDR2 YYDKDF (reference sequence). V shed 5 bases, J shed 1 base, and the junction held 4 bases outside the gene matches.

J is TRBJ1-2 and V is TRBV5-1; TRBD1 is a possible D gene (6 bases). CDR3 length: 14 residues. CDR1 and CDR2 (germline): SGHRS, YFSETQ. The germline V and J ends were trimmed by 2 bases and 4 bases, with 12 bases remaining between them. CDR3 nucleotides: TGCGCCAGCAGCTTCGCAGGGGAGGGCTATGGCTACACCTTC. Amino acids: CASSFAGEGYGYTF. Drawing the rest from reference TRBV5-1 and TRBJ1-2, the complete variable domain is KAGVTQTPRYLIKTRGQQVTLSCSPISGHRSVSWYQQTPGQGLQFLFEYFSETQRNKGNFPGRFSGRQFSNSRSEMNVSTLELGDSALYLCASSFAGEGYGYTFGSGTRLTVV.

The J gene is TRBJ2-1, the V gene TRBV7-2, with 7 bases fitting TRBD2. The germline V gene encodes CDR1 SGHTA and CDR2 FQGNSA. With 1 base clipped from V and 5 bases from J, the junction kept 5 bases outside the gene matches. This CDR3 comprises 15 residues. CDR3 bases: TGTGCCAGCAGCTTAGACCTAGCGGTCAACAATGAGCAGTTCTTC. This sequence encodes CASSLDLAVNNEQFF.

This chain uses TRBV7-8 with TRBJ2-7; TRBD1 matches at 10 bases. CDR3 length: 16 amino acids. Germline CDR1 and CDR2: SGHVS and FQNEAQ. V gave up 0 bases and J gave up 1 base; unmatched junction bases: 3. The CDR3 sequence: CASSLAGTGDSYEQYF. The CDR3 nucleotides read TGTGCCAGCAGCTTAGCCGGGACAGGGGATTCCTACGAGCAGTACTTC.

The chain links TRBV5-4 to TRBJ2-2; weak D call: TRBD2 (5 bases). In germline, CDR1 is SGHNT, CDR2 YYREEE (reference sequence). This CDR3 contains 16 residues. V lost 3 bases, J lost 0 bases, and 12 bases lay in between. CDR3 residues: CASSSAGLSNTGELFF. The CDR3 coding sequence is TGTGCCAGCAGCTCAGCTGGACTCTCGAACACCGGGGAGCTGTTTTTT.

This chain connects TRBV30 to TRBJ2-1, with 10 nucleotides matching TRBD2. The V gene end was trimmed by 2 bases and the J gene end by 7 bases; junction bases not matched to a gene: 11. CDR3 size: 16 residues. Germline CDR1 GTSNPN, CDR2 SVGIG (reference sequence). The CDR3 sequence is CAWSKGSSGRLNEQFF. The DNA of the CDR3 is TGTGCCTGGAGTAAGGGTTCTAGCGGGAGACTTAATGAGCAGTTCTTC.

This chain connects TRBV11-3 to TRBJ2-2; D is undetermined. The CDR3 runs 13 residues. Germline CDR1 and CDR2: SGHNT and YENEEA. Deletions cut 1 base from V and 6 bases from J, with 6 bases between. The CDR3 sequence is CASSLVAAGELFF. The DNA for the CDR3 is TGTGCCAGCAGCTTAGTGGCAGCCGGGGAGCTGTTTTTT.